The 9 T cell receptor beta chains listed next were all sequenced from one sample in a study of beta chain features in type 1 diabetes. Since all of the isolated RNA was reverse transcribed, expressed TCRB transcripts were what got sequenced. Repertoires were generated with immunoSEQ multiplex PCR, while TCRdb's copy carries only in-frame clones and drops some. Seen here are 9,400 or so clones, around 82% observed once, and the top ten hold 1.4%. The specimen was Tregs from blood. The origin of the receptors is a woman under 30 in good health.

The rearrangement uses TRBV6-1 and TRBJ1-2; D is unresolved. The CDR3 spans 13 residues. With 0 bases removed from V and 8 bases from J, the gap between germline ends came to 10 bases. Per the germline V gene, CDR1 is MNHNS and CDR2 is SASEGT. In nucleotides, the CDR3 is TGTGCCAGCAGTGAAGCAGTCGGGAGAGGCTACACCTTC. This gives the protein CASSEAVGRGYTF.

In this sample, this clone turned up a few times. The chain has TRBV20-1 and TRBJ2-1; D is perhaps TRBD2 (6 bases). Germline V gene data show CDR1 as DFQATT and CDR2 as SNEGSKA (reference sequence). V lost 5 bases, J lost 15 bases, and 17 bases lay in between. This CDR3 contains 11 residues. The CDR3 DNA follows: TGCAGTGCTGGTCCGGGACTCACGGGGTTCTTC. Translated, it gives CSAGPGLTGFF.

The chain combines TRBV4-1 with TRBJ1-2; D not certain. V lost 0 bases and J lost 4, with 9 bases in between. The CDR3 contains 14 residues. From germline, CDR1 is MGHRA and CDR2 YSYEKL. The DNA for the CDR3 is TGCGCCAGCAGCCAAGATGCACAGCTCTATGGCTACACCTTC. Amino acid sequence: CASSQDAQLYGYTF.

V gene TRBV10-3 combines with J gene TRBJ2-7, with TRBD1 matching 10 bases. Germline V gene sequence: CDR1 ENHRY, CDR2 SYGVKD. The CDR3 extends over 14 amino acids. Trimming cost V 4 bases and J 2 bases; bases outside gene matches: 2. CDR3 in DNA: TGTGCCATCAGTGGACAGGGGGCCACCTACGAGCAGTACTTC. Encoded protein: CAISGQGATYEQYF.

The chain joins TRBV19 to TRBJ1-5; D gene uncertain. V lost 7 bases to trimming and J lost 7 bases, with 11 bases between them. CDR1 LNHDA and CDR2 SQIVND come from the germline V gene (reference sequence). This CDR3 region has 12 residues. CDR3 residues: CASTDGGQPQHF. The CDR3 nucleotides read TGTGCCAGTACCGACGGAGGGCAGCCCCAGCATTTT.

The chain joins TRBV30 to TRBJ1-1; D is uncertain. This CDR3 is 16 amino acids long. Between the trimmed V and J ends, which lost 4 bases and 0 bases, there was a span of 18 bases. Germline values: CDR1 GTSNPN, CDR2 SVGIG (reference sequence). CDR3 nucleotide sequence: TGTGCCTGGACCCCCCGTCACACGAGGATGAACACTGAAGCTTTCTTT. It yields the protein CAWTPRHTRMNTEAFF.

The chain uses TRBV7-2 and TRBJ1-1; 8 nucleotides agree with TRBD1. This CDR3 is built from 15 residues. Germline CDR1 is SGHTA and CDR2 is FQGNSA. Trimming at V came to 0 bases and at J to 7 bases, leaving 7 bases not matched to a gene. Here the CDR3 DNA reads TGTGCCAGCAGCTTAGCGGTCGCCGGGACAGGTGAAGCTTTCTTT. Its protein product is CASSLAVAGTGEAFF.

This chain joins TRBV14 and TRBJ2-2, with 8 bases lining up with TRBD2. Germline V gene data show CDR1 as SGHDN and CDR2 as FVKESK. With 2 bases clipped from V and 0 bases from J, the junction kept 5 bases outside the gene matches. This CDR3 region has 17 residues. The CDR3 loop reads CASSQKRGLTNTGELFF. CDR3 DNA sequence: TGTGCCAGCAGCCAAAAGCGGGGGCTAACGAACACCGGGGAGCTGTTTTTT.

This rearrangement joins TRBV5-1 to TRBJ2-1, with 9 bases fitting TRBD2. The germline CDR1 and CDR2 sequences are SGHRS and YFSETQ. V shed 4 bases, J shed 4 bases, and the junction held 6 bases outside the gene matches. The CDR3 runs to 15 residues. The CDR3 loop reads CASSQREALYNEQFF. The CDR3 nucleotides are TGCGCCAGCAGCCAGCGGGAGGCCCTATACAATGAGCAGTTCTTC.